This paragraph covers one T cell receptor (beta chain) sequence. The antigen remains unidentified. A read error may produce the germline difference seen at one junction end. The germline gives CDR1 SGHRS, CDR2 YFSETQ. This CDR3 is built from 16 residues. The CDR3 regions of TCR beta were amplified from RNA transcripts. First-round RT-PCR with HTBI primers amplified the TCR CDR3 region. Each CDR3 protein gets one entry after TCRdb re-called the multiplex PCR reads with MiXCR. In the table there are around 690,000 distinct CDR3 sequences, approximately 15% of which are singletons. These data come from a study of T cells in Graves' hyperthyroidism and ophthalmopathy. Notes on the study in general: The blood repertoire included most of the expanded thyroid clonotypes above 0.001. Ophthalmopathy was model-predicted a median about six months pre-onset.

The chain couples TRBV5-1 to TRBJ2-3, with 9 bases that match TRBD2. The clonotype comes from a man in his fifties with Graves' hyperthyroidism. The sequenced sample consisted of blood. The CDR3 sequence is CASSFGLARSTGTQYF. Written as DNA, the CDR3 is TGCGCCAGCAGCTTCGGACTAGCGAGAAGCACAGGTACGCAGTATTTT.